Shown below are 23 T cell receptor beta chains from a single sample sequenced in a study of blood T cell repertoires in COVID-19 (dated by TCRdb to about 2020). The library was obtained by the immunoSEQ multiplex PCR assay. The source is immuneACCESS, and TCRdb retained only in-frame sequences with V and J called. Part of the clones is not carried over; for the studies checked, unresolved V genes explain less than half of this, and the remainder is unexplained. Recorded for this sample are almost 200,000 clones; roughly 90% of them occurred a single time. The ten top clones hold approximately 7.6% of the sample. Specimen: PBMCs or T cells enriched from blood (not recorded which). Receptors originate from a woman aged 18-29 years who had recovered from COVID-19.

The J gene is TRBJ1-1, the V gene TRBV5-6, with 7 bases aligning to TRBD1. The CDR3 extends over 12 amino acids. Germline CDR1 SGHDT, CDR2 YYEEEE. V shed 4 bases and J 9 bases; nucleotides not matched to a gene: 6. The CDR3 DNA reads TGTGCCAGCAGCAACACAGGGGCTCAAGCTTTCTTT. It translates to CASSNTGAQAFF.

The chain has TRBV18 and TRBJ2-2; D may be TRBD1 (6 bases). The CDR3 contains 14 residues. Germline CDR1 KGHSH, CDR2 LQKENI. V was trimmed by 5 bases and J by 0 bases, leaving 7 bases between them. The CDR3 here is CASSWTANTGELFF. The CDR3 nucleotides are TGTGCCAGCTCATGGACAGCGAACACCGGGGAGCTGTTTTTT.

The CDR3 DNA is TGTGCTAGTGCCCAACTAGCGGGGGGTGCAAATACGCAGTATTTT. Its translation: CASAQLAGGANTQYF. J is TRBJ2-3 and V is TRBV12-5, with 12 bases that match TRBD2. The germline CDR1 and CDR2 sequences are LGHNT and FRNRAP. The CDR3 is 15 amino acids. Trimming removed 7 bases from V and 7 bases from J; junction bases left unmatched: 9.

This clone was seen a handful of times. The J gene is TRBJ1-2, the V gene TRBV28, with TRBD1 matching over 7 bases. V dropped 7 bases and J dropped 1; count of bases not matched to a gene: 15. This CDR3 is 17 amino acids long. From germline, CDR1 is MDHEN and CDR2 SYDVKM. DNA for the CDR3: TGTGCCAGCACCAAAACCGGGACAGCAAGAATTAACTATGGCTACACCTTC. Amino acid sequence: CASTKTGTARINYGYTF.

The V gene is TRBV4-1, the J gene TRBJ1-5; 9 positions agree with TRBD1. This CDR3 region has 15 residues. The V gene end was trimmed by 11 bases and the J gene end by 6 bases; junction bases not matched to a gene: 14. From germline, CDR1 is MGHRA and CDR2 YSYEKL. CDR3 amino acids: CAASPLWTGAQPQHF. The CDR3 DNA is TGCGCCGCAAGCCCTCTTTGGACAGGGGCTCAGCCCCAGCATTTT.

V is TRBV5-1 and J is TRBJ2-3; the match to TRBD1 covers 7 bases. Germline-derived CDR1 and CDR2 are SGHRS and YFSETQ. V was pared by 8 bases and J by 0 bases, with 9 bases of the junction left unmatched. The CDR3 is made up of 15 amino acids. CDR3 in DNA: TGCGCCAGTAGCAGGGGGAGCACTAGCACAGATACGCAGTATTTT. Its translation is CASSRGSTSTDTQYF.

This CDR3 is CASSERRQGHNEQFF. In nucleotides, the CDR3 is TGTGCCAGCAGTGAACGGCGACAGGGCCACAATGAGCAGTTCTTC. The chain uses TRBV6-1 and TRBJ2-1, with 7 bases that match TRBD1. This CDR3 is 15 amino acids long. Germline V lookup: CDR1 MNHNS, CDR2 SASEGT. Germline trimming cut 2 bases from V and 5 bases from J; bases unmatched to any gene: 6.

This chain joins TRBV7-2 and TRBJ2-1; tentative D call: TRBD2 (5 bases). Trimming cost V 4 bases and J 3 bases, with 13 bases left between them. Germline V CDR1 and CDR2: SGHTA, FQGNSA. The CDR3 runs 15 residues. The CDR3 is CASSYRSTSYNEQFF. The CDR3 nucleotides read TGTGCCAGCAGCTACCGGTCAACTAGCTACAATGAGCAGTTCTTC. Drawing the rest from reference TRBV7-2 and TRBJ2-1, the complete variable domain is GAGVSQSPSNKVTEKGKDVELRCDPISGHTALYWYRQSLGQGLEFLIYFQGNSAPDKSGLPSDRFSAERTGGSVSTLTIQRTQQEDSAVYLCASSYRSTSYNEQFFGPGTRLTVL.

The chain uses TRBV4-1 and TRBJ1-6; perhaps TRBD1 as D (5 bases). This CDR3 region has 16 residues. The V gene's germline CDR1 is MGHRA and CDR2 YSYEKL. Trimming pared 1 base from V and 6 bases from J, leaving 13 bases between. The CDR3 nucleotides read TGCGCCAGCAGCCAAGGGGGGGGACTACTTAATTCACCCCTCCACTTT. Translation gives CASSQGGGLLNSPLHF.

This rearrangement joins TRBV5-1 to TRBJ2-7; 9 nucleotides agree with TRBD1. Germline CDR1 SGHRS, CDR2 YFSETQ. Trimming removed 5 bases from V and 1 base from J; junction bases left unmatched: 4. This CDR3 has 14 residues. CDR3: CASRKDRGSYEQYF. For the CDR3, the DNA is TGCGCCAGCAGGAAGGACAGGGGATCCTACGAGCAGTACTTC. The full variable domain, completed using reference TRBV5-1 and TRBJ2-7, is KAGVTQTPRYLIKTRGQQVTLSCSPISGHRSVSWYQQTPGQGLQFLFEYFSETQRNKGNFPGRFSGRQFSNSRSEMNVSTLELGDSALYLCASRKDRGSYEQYFGPGTRLTVT.

V and J are TRBV6-4 and TRBJ2-3, with D perhaps TRBD2 (5 bases). CDR1 MRHNA and CDR2 SNTAGT come from the germline V gene. The CDR3 consists of 13 residues. V was shortened by 3 bases and J by 3 bases, with 7 bases between the two germline ends. The chain's CDR3 is CASSESGTDTQYF. The DNA for the CDR3 is TGTGCCAGCAGTGAGTCGGGAACAGATACGCAGTATTTT.

V is TRBV19 and J is TRBJ1-5, with TRBD1 matching over 8 bases. Germline loops: CDR1 LNHDA, CDR2 SQIVND (reference sequence). V lost 3 bases and J lost 9; bases outside the gene matches: 13. This CDR3 has 16 amino acids. CDR3 coding DNA: TGTGCCAGTAGTATCCCGGACAGGGCGATGAGTAGGCCCCAGCATTTT. It codes for CASSIPDRAMSRPQHF.

The CDR3 DNA sequence: TGTGCCATCAGGACCGGGATCTCACCGGATTATGGCTACACCTTC. It specifies CAIRTGISPDYGYTF. This chain joins TRBV10-3 and TRBJ1-2; D call uncertain. V was pared by 6 bases and J by 5 bases, with 19 bases between. Germline lookup yields CDR1 ENHRY and CDR2 SYGVKD. The CDR3 sequence is 15 residues long.

This chain's CDR3 is CASSTRQGSDTQYF. DNA of the CDR3: TGTGCCAGCAGCACCCGACAGGGTTCAGATACGCAGTATTTT. The chain recombines TRBV14 with TRBJ2-3; 7 nucleotides agree with TRBD1. CDR3 length equals 14 residues. Germline V gene data show CDR1 as SGHDN and CDR2 as FVKESK. V lost 5 bases and J lost 4; bases outside the gene matches: 6.

As concerns this clone: This sample includes further DNA sequences coding for the same CDR3. The chain combines TRBV19 with TRBJ2-7, with 8 bases fitting TRBD1. The CDR3 extends over 14 amino acids. The germline V gene has CDR1 LNHDA and CDR2 SQIVND (reference sequence). With 3 bases clipped from V and 4 bases from J, the junction kept 5 bases outside the gene matches. In DNA, the CDR3 is TGTGCCAGTAGTATTCGGGACAGGCGGTACGAGCAGTACTTC. Translating gives CASSIRDRRYEQYF.

The gene calls are TRBV21-1 and TRBJ2-2; the listed D gene, TRBD2, was not tested against the DNA. TRBV21-1 is recorded as a pseudogene. This CDR3 spans 18 amino acids. The chain's CDR3 is CASSNIGLGRGVAGELFF. The DNA for the CDR3 is TGTGCCAGCAGCAATATCGGCTTAGGGCGGGGGGTGGCCGGGGAGCTGTTTTTT.

The gene calls are TRBV19 and TRBJ1-2; D gene ambiguous. There are 19 residues in the CDR3. Germline loops: CDR1 LNHDA, CDR2 SQIVND (reference sequence). V was shortened by 3 bases and J by 0 bases, with 23 bases between the two germline ends. The DNA of the CDR3 is TGTGCCAGTAGTATTGGCTGGCGGATCCTGGGTCTCACTAACTATGGCTACACCTTC. This sequence encodes CASSIGWRILGLTNYGYTF.

The chain couples TRBV5-1 to TRBJ2-3, with TRBD2 matching 10 bases. The junction had 1 base not matched to a gene; V was cut back by 0 bases and J by 0 bases. The CDR3 spans 16 residues. Looked up from germline, CDR1 is SGHRS and CDR2 is YFSETQ. The CDR3 DNA follows: TGCGCCAGCAGCTTGGGGACTAGCGGTAGCACAGATACGCAGTATTTT. Amino acid sequence: CASSLGTSGSTDTQYF.

This chain links TRBV5-6 with TRBJ2-1; possible D gene TRBD2, 5 bases. This CDR3 has 16 amino acids. V lost 4 bases, J lost 6 bases, and 20 bases lay in between. The germline CDR1 and CDR2 sequences are SGHDT and YYEEEE. The CDR3 loop reads CASSLPGSGLGNEQFF. In DNA, the CDR3 is TGTGCCAGCAGCCTCCCGGGAAGTGGGTTGGGCAATGAGCAGTTCTTC.

The V call is TRBV13, the J call TRBJ2-5, with TRBD2 matching over 10 bases. V lost 2 bases and J lost 5; bases outside the gene matches: 11. Germline V CDR1 and CDR2: PRHDT, FYEKMQ (reference sequence). CDR3 length: 17 amino acids. The CDR3 reads CASSLSGAGGRNETQYF. The DNA of the CDR3 is TGTGCCAGCAGCTTATCTGGAGCGGGGGGGCGGAATGAGACCCAGTACTTC. The complete variable domain, with remaining parts taken from reference TRBV13 and TRBJ2-5, reads AAGVIQSPRHLIKEKRETATLKCYPIPRHDTVYWYQQGPGQDPQFLISFYEKMQSDKGSIPDRFSAQQFSDYHSELNMSSLELGDSALYFCASSLSGAGGRNETQYFGPGTRLLVL.

The rearrangement links TRBV29-1 to TRBJ2-1; tentatively, D is TRBD2 (6 bases). Germline lookup yields CDR1 SQVTM and CDR2 ANQGSEA. CDR3 length: 15 residues. V gave up 8 bases and J gave up 4 bases, with 21 bases separating them. CDR3 sequence (DNA): TGCAGCCTCCCCCAGGGCGGGGCGTTGTACAATGAGCAGTTCTTC. This sequence encodes CSLPQGGALYNEQFF.

This chain joins TRBV24-1 and TRBJ1-2; D not resolved. Per germline, CDR1 KGHDR and CDR2 SFDVKD. V was shortened by 4 bases and J by 3 bases, with 8 bases between the two germline ends. This CDR3 has 13 amino acids. DNA of the CDR3: TGTGCCACCAGTGAGGCAGAAGACTATGGCTACACCTTC. This encodes CATSEAEDYGYTF.

The rearrangement links TRBV4-2 to TRBJ1-4; D is uncertain. CDR3 length: 17 amino acids. Germline V gene sequence: CDR1 LGHNA, CDR2 YNFKEQ. V was trimmed by 0 bases and J by 0 bases, leaving 11 bases between them. CDR3 nucleotide sequence: TGTGCCAGCAGCCAAGAAACGGGAGTCACAACTAATGAAAAACTGTTTTTT. Protein: CASSQETGVTTNEKLFF.